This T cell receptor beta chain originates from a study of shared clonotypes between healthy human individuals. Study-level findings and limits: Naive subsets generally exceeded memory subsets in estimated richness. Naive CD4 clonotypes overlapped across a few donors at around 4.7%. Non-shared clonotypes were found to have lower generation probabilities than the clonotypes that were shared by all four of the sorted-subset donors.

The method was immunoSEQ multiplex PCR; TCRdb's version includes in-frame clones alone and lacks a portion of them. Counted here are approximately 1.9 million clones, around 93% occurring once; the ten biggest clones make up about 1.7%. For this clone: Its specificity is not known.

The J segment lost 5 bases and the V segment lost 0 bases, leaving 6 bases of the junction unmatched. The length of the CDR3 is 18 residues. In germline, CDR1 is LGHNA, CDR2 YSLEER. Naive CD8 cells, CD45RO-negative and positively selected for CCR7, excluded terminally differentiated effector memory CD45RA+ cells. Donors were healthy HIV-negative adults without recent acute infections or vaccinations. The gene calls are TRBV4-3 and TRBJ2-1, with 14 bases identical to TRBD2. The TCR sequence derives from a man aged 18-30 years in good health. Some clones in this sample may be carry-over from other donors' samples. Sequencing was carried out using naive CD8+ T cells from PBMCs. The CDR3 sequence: CASSQEFWGLAGDNEQFF. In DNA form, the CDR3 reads TGCGCCAGCAGCCAAGAATTTTGGGGACTAGCGGGGGACAATGAGCAGTTCTTC.